The clone carrying this TCR beta chain was seen many times. Its antigen is still unknown. In germline, CDR1 is LNHNV, CDR2 YYDKDF (reference sequence). The CDR3 covers 14 residues. Trimming took 0 bases from V and 6 from J, leaving 10 bases between them. These data are taken from a study of beta chain features in type 1 diabetes. Notes on the study in general: Patients with Type 1 diabetes showed moderately but significantly shorter TCRB CDR3s in all four CD4+ subsets. Patients with type 1 diabetes showed fewer VDJ junction insertions and more deletions. Equally in patients and controls, shorter templates might have been favored by PCR.

The investigators reverse transcribed all of the isolated RNA, so they sequenced expressed TCRB transcripts. Data came from immunoSEQ multiplex PCR; TCRdb stores just in-frame clones and leaves some out. This repertoire shows around 320,000 clones, 14% found once; its top ten account for 6.7%. This sequence was found in a man younger than 45 in good health. The chain carries TRBV15 and TRBJ2-3; tentatively, D is TRBD2 (6 bases). Sequencing was done on a sample of central memory CD4+ T cells from blood. CDR3 DNA sequence: TGTGCCACCAGCAGAGACCCCGGAGGGGATACGCAGTATTTT. Its protein product is CATSRDPGGDTQYF.